The text below deals with one TCR beta chain. Its antigen is still unknown. Generated by immunoSEQ multiplex PCR, the TCRdb table keeps only in-frame clones and is missing some. Of under 150,000 clones listed, under 95% are singletons. The data are from a study of T cell responses to AZD1222 COVID-19 vaccine. Study findings and constraints: Unmutated variant regions reportedly attract nearly half of all spike-specific TCRs.

From germline, CDR1 is ENHRY and CDR2 SYGVKD. The V gene lost 6 bases and the J gene lost 2 bases, with 11 bases spanning the gap. This CDR3 has 13 residues. Sample: peripheral blood, taken on day 0 of AZD1222 vaccination. The receptor was isolated from an adult in good health. The chain is built from TRBV10-3 and TRBJ2-7; D possibly corresponds to TRBD1 (6 bases). In DNA, the CDR3 is TGTGCCATCAGGGTACAGGGAACCTACGAGCAGTACTTC. This sequence encodes CAIRVQGTYEQYF.